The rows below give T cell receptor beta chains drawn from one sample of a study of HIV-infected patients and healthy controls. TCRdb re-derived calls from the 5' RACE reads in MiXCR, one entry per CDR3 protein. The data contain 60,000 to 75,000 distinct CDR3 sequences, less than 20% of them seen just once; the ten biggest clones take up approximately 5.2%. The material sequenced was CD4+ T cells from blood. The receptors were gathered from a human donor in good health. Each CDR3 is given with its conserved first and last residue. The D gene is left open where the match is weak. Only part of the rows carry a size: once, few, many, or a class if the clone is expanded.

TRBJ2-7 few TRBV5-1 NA CASSLQATSLEQYF TGCGCCAGCAGCCTACAGGCTACCTCTCTGGAGCAGTACTTC
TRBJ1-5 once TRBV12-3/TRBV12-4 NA CASSLSGSRGNQPQNF TGTGCCAGCAGTTTGAGTGGGTCGCGTGGCAATCAGCCCCAGAATTTT
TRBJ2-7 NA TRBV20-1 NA CSAALGEQYF TGCAGTGCGGCATTGGGGGAGCAGTACTTC
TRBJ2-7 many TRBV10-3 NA CAIRGEGYEQYF TGTGCCATCAGGGGGGAAGGATACGAGCAGTACTTC
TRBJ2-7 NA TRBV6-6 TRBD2 CASSYPGGKDEQYF TGTGCCAGCAGTTACCCGGGGGGGAAGGACGAGCAGTACTTC
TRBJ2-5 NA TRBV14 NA CASSQGLISTYQETQYF TGTGCCAGCAGCCAAGGACTAATTTCGACCTACCAAGAGACCCAGTACTTC
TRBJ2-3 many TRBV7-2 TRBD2 CASSLPSLAGGRTDTQYF TGTGCCAGCAGCTTACCCTCACTAGCGGGGGGTCGCACAGATACGCAGTATTTT
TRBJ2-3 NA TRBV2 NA CATLGGGKDTQYF TGTGCCACCCTGGGAGGGGGGAAAGATACGCAGTATTTT
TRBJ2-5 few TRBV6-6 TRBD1 CASSFEPGQPQETQYF TGTGCCAGCAGCTTTGAACCGGGACAGCCTCAAGAGACCCAGTACTTC
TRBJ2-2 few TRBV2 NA CASLPQANTGELFF TGTGCCAGCCTCCCCCAGGCCAATACCGGGGAGCTGTTTTTT
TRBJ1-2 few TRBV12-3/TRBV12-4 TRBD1 CASSPGTGIGYTF TGTGCCAGCAGCCCCGGGACAGGGATCGGCTACACCTTC
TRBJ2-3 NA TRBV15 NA CATSRGGVADTQYF TGTGCCACCAGCAGAGGTGGCGTGGCAGATACGCAGTATTTT
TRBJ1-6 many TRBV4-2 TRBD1 CASSRRTGDNSPLHF TGTGCCAGCAGCCGTCGGACAGGGGACAATTCACCCCTCCACTTT